These 9 T cell receptor beta chains were all obtained from the same sample, sequenced in a study of blood T cell repertoires in COVID-19. TCRdb keeps only in-frame clones here, not all; method: immunoSEQ multiplex PCR. The repertoire holds 130,000 to 150,000 clones, with about 89% as singletons. Sequencing was done on a sample of peripheral blood. These TCRs come from an older man with acute or convalescent COVID-19.

The V gene is TRBV5-1, the J gene TRBJ2-3; D is ambiguous. The germline CDR1 and CDR2 sequences are SGHRS and YFSETQ. Trimming took off 2 bases at V and 2 bases at J, with 12 bases between the two ends. CDR3 length: 15 residues. CDR3 DNA: TGCGCCAGCAGCTTTACCCCGAGTTTCACAGATACGCAGTATTTT. This codes for CASSFTPSFTDTQYF.

The V call is TRBV3-1 (or the pseudogene TRBV3-2), the J call TRBJ1-4; 9 positions agree with TRBD1. The CDR3 runs 18 residues. V was clipped by 3 bases and J by 3 bases; unmatched bases: 11. Germline loops: CDR1 LGHDT, CDR2 YNNKEL (reference sequence). The CDR3: CASSQGQGIWVANEKLFF. CDR3 nucleotides: TGTGCCAGCAGCCAGGGACAGGGCATCTGGGTGGCTAATGAAAAACTGTTTTTT.

The count of this clone is one. The chain joins TRBV28 to TRBJ1-2; 10 positions agree with TRBD1. The CDR3 extends over 15 amino acids. Germline V gives CDR1 MDHEN, CDR2 SYDVKM. Losses at the gene ends were 6 bases for V and 4 bases for J; bases not matched to a gene: 8. Here the CDR3 reads CASSPGTGVPYGYTF. The CDR3 region has the DNA TGTGCCAGCAGCCCCGGGACAGGGGTTCCCTATGGCTACACCTTC.

The chain joins TRBV5-1 to TRBJ2-1; a weak D match, TRBD2 (7 bases). Germline V gene sequence: CDR1 SGHRS, CDR2 YFSETQ. The V end lost 7 bases, the J end lost 4 bases, and 15 bases lay between the germline ends. This CDR3 is 14 amino acids long. CDR3 coding DNA: TGCGCCAGCCAATCTGGGGGGGCTTACAATGAGCAGTTCTTC. It translates to CASQSGGAYNEQFF.

This clone was found once. The chain has TRBV2 and TRBJ2-5; D is perhaps TRBD1 (6 bases). V was cut by 6 bases and J by 2 bases, with 13 bases left in between. CDR1 and CDR2 from the germline V gene are SNHLY and FYNNEI. The CDR3 is made up of 14 amino acids. CDR3 DNA sequence: TGTGCCAGCAGCACAAACAGGGCACAAGAGACCCAGTACTTC. Translated: CASSTNRAQETQYF.

This chain links TRBV5-4 with TRBJ1-3, with 7 bases identical to TRBD1. CDR1 and CDR2 from the germline V gene are SGHNT and YYREEE (reference sequence). The CDR3 is made up of 14 amino acids. Trimming cost V 4 bases and J 3 bases; bases outside gene matches: 4. The CDR3 sequence is CASSTDRVGNTIYF. The DNA for the CDR3 is TGTGCCAGCAGCACCGACAGGGTTGGAAACACCATATATTTT. The full variable domain, its missing parts supplied by reference TRBV5-4 and TRBJ1-3, is ETGVTQSPTHLIKTRGQQVTLRCSSQSGHNTVSWYQQALGQGPQFIFQYYREEENGRGNFPPRFSGLQFPNYSSELNVNALELDDSALYLCASSTDRVGNTIYFGEGSWLTVV.

V and J are TRBV7-2 and TRBJ2-1, with D maybe TRBD2 (6 bases). The CDR3 has 15 residues. The germline V gene has CDR1 SGHTA and CDR2 FQGNSA. V was pared by 5 bases and J by 9 bases, with 20 bases between. For the CDR3, the DNA is TGTGCCAGCAGCCCTATACCCGGTTTTAGCGGTGAGCAGTTCTTC. Translating it yields CASSPIPGFSGEQFF.

V usage is TRBV27 and J usage is TRBJ1-1; D remains unclear. The CDR3 totals 16 residues. CDR1 is MNHEY and CDR2 is SMNVEV in the germline V gene (reference sequence). V dropped 5 bases and J dropped 1 base, with 17 bases sitting between them. The CDR3 DNA reads TGTGCCAGCAGTCCCACCGGGTTCAACCCGAACACTGAAGCTTTCTTT. Its protein is CASSPTGFNPNTEAFF.

The CDR3 coding sequence is TGTGCCAGCAGCAGGCCAGGGCCCGCCTCTGGAAACACCATATATTTT. It specifies CASSRPGPASGNTIYF. The rearrangement uses TRBV5-4 and TRBJ1-3, with a tentative D call TRBD1 (5 bases). The V gene lost 4 bases and the J gene lost 0 bases, with 14 bases spanning the gap. The CDR3 covers 16 residues. Germline values: CDR1 SGHNT, CDR2 YYREEE (reference sequence). Filled out from reference TRBV5-4 and TRBJ1-3, the complete variable domain reads ETGVTQSPTHLIKTRGQQVTLRCSSQSGHNTVSWYQQALGQGPQFIFQYYREEENGRGNFPPRFSGLQFPNYSSELNVNALELDDSALYLCASSRPGPASGNTIYFGEGSWLTVV.